A single sample gave rise to the 4 T cell receptor beta chains below, sequenced in a study of T cells after yellow fever vaccination. TCRdb re-called the 5' RACE reads through MiXCR, storing one row per CDR3 protein. The repertoire consists of some 150,000 distinct CDR3 sequences, with 11% occurring once and the leading ten covering around 34%. This specimen consisted of CD8+ T cells sorted from PBMCs, obtained 15 days after the yellow fever booster vaccination. The receptors stem from a man aged 18 to 29 who received the YFV17D yellow fever vaccine.

The rearrangement links TRBV18 to TRBJ2-7, with a weak D call TRBD2 (5 bases). Germline CDR1 reads KGHSH; CDR2 reads LQKENI. The CDR3 extends over 13 amino acids. The V and J ends lost 6 bases and 3 bases respectively, with 12 bases between them. CDR3 in DNA: TGTGCCAGCTCCCCCGGGGTTGGCTACGAGCAGTACTTC. Its protein is CASSPGVGYEQYF. Full variable domain (missing parts from reference TRBV18 and TRBJ2-7): NAGVMQNPRHLVRRRGQEARLRCSPMKGHSHVYWYRQLPEEGLKFMVYLQKENIIDESGMPKERFSAEFPKEGPSILRIQQVVRGDSAAYFCASSPGVGYEQYFGPGTRLTVT.

This clonotype turned up a few times. The chain links TRBV4-3 to TRBJ1-3; D is unclear. Trimming shortened V by 1 base and J by 12 bases, and 25 bases separated the two germline ends. CDR3 size: 17 residues. Germline V CDR1 and CDR2: LGHNA, YSLEER. CDR3 DNA sequence: TGCGCCAGCAGCCAAGCCCCATCGGCGGGCTTTCGGAAGGGCATATATTTT. This codes for CASSQAPSAGFRKGIYF.

This clonotype showed up just a few times. The chain combines TRBV12-3 or TRBV12-4 with TRBJ1-2; D not resolved. There are 12 residues in the CDR3. V was clipped by 3 bases and J by 6 bases, with 8 bases between them. The CDR3 bases are TGTGCCAGCAGTTTCCCTTCCGATGGCTACACCTTC. Translated: CASSFPSDGYTF.

This chain links TRBV4-1 with TRBJ2-3; D is unclear. Germline CDR1 reads MGHRA; CDR2 reads YSYEKL. The CDR3 loop spans 13 amino acids. Between the trimmed V and J ends, which lost 8 bases and 6 bases, there was a span of 15 bases. The CDR3 is CASGPTYEDTQYF. The CDR3 bases are TGCGCCAGCGGACCGACTTACGAGGATACGCAGTATTTT.